These 15 T cell receptor beta chains were all obtained from the same sample, sequenced in a study of blood T cell repertoires in COVID-19 (dated by TCRdb to about 2020). To prepare the library, the immunoSEQ multiplex PCR assay was applied. What TCRdb holds here is the immuneACCESS table cut down to in-frame rearrangements. Part of the clones is not present; checked against another copy, under half of the missing clones reflect an unresolved V gene, and the others are unexplained. Here the sample has 410,000 or so clones; around nine tenths occur a single time. The ten largest clones take up roughly 1.4% of the sample. Sequenced material: peripheral blood. These receptor sequences come from a woman in her thirties or forties with COVID-19, enrolled during active disease.

The rearrangement links TRBV7-6 to TRBJ1-1; D unclear. The CDR3 is 14 residues long. Trimming cost V 0 bases and J 1 base, with 6 bases left between them. Per germline, CDR1 SGHVS and CDR2 FNYEAQ. CDR3 loop: CASSLAGQNTEAFF. The DNA for the CDR3 is TGTGCCAGCAGCTTAGCGGGCCAGAACACTGAAGCTTTCTTT.

V usage is TRBV6-2 or TRBV6-3 and J usage is TRBJ1-1, with D possibly being TRBD1 (6 bases). Trimming removed 2 bases from V and 8 bases from J, with 15 bases in between. Germline loops: CDR1 MNHEY, CDR2 SVGEGT. This CDR3 comprises 14 residues. CDR3 amino acids: CASSYNGRGREAFF. The CDR3, as DNA: TGTGCCAGCAGTTACAACGGCAGGGGCAGGGAAGCTTTCTTT.

The V gene is TRBV6-2 or TRBV6-3, the J gene TRBJ1-5, with D maybe TRBD1 (5 bases). The CDR3 runs to 17 residues. Germline values: CDR1 MNHEY, CDR2 SVGEGT. Trimming left V 0 bases short and J 1 base short, with 13 bases between. In DNA form, the CDR3 reads TGTGCCAGCAGTTACTCGAGATCCAGGGCCAGCAATCAGCCCCAGCATTTT. Translated: CASSYSRSRASNQPQHF.

J is TRBJ1-3 and V is TRBV4-3, with TRBD1 as a possible D gene (6 bases). Deletions cut 3 bases from V and 0 bases from J, with 18 bases between. The germline V gene encodes CDR1 LGHNA and CDR2 YSLEER. CDR3 size: 18 residues. DNA for the CDR3: TGCGCCAGCAGCCAGAGTGCCTTGAGGACAGCCTCTGGAAACACCATATATTTT. This translates into CASSQSALRTASGNTIYF.

This rearrangement joins TRBV28 to TRBJ1-2; no firm D call. Germline V CDR1 and CDR2: MDHEN, SYDVKM. The CDR3 consists of 14 residues. V shed 2 bases and J shed 4 bases, with 11 bases lying between them. In DNA, the CDR3 is TGTGCCAGCAGTTTAAGACGGGGTACCTATGGCTACACCTTC. It yields the protein CASSLRRGTYGYTF.

The V gene is TRBV6-5, the J gene TRBJ1-2, with D maybe TRBD1 (5 bases). The CDR3 totals 14 residues. Germline V CDR1 and CDR2: MNHEY, SVGAGI. V was cut by 5 bases and J by 0 bases, with 10 bases left in between. Here the CDR3 DNA reads TGTGCCAGCAGTCCGGGACTCGCTAACTATGGCTACACCTTC. Its protein product is CASSPGLANYGYTF.

The rearrangement uses TRBV5-4 and TRBJ2-5, with no clear D. Germline assignment: CDR1 SGHNT and CDR2 YYREEE (reference sequence). V lost 3 bases to trimming and J lost 2 bases, with 17 bases between them. CDR3 length: 16 amino acids. The CDR3 bases are TGTGCCAGCAGCTCCGGGTCAGCACCCTCACAAGAGACCCAGTACTTC. It codes for CASSSGSAPSQETQYF.

The chain has TRBV11-3 and TRBJ2-3; perhaps TRBD2 as D (5 bases). Trimming pared 0 bases from V and 8 bases from J, leaving 12 bases between. Germline V lookup: CDR1 SGHNT, CDR2 YENEEA. The CDR3 covers 14 residues. The DNA of the CDR3 is TGTGCCAGCAGCTTAGAGGCGGGCTCCATTACGCAGTATTTT. Its protein is CASSLEAGSITQYF.

This sequence joins TRBV18 and TRBJ1-2; D gene unclear. Germline CDR1 is KGHSH and CDR2 is LQKENI. The CDR3 has 14 residues. V was shortened by 0 bases and J by 5 bases, with 10 bases between the two germline ends. CDR3 bases: TGTGCCAGCTCACCACCCAATAGGGAGTATGGCTACACCTTC. Protein product: CASSPPNREYGYTF.

This clone occurred once. This chain joins TRBV28 and TRBJ1-5; the D gene is possibly TRBD1 (5 bases). Per the germline V gene, CDR1 is MDHEN and CDR2 is SYDVKM. CDR3 length equals 16 residues. V gave up 6 bases and J gave up 0 bases, with 15 bases separating them. The DNA of the CDR3 is TGTGCCAGCAGGCCTTCCGGGGGGTATAGCAATCAGCCCCAGCATTTT. Translation: CASRPSGGYSNQPQHF.

This chain connects TRBV12-3 or TRBV12-4 to TRBJ2-7; tentatively, D is TRBD1 (6 bases). V was trimmed by 5 bases and J by 6 bases, leaving 11 bases between them. This CDR3 spans 12 amino acids. CDR3 bases: TGTGCCAGCAGTCTACAGGGTGTCGAGCAGTACTTC. Amino acid sequence: CASSLQGVEQYF.

Turning to this clone: The same CDR3 is also encoded by other DNA sequences in this sample. CDR3 nucleotide sequence: TGTGCCAGCTCACCAACGGGTATAGACGAAAAACTGTTTTTT. Translated: CASSPTGIDEKLFF. The V call is TRBV18, the J call TRBJ1-4; D gene unclear. The germline CDR1 and CDR2 sequences are KGHSH and LQKENI. The CDR3 is 14 residues long. Trimming removed 2 bases from V and 8 bases from J, with 12 bases in between.

The chain uses TRBV6-6 and TRBJ1-5; TRBD1 matches 10 bases. CDR3 length equals 15 residues. Trimming at V came to 4 bases and at J to 5 bases, leaving 5 bases not matched to a gene. CDR1 MNHNY and CDR2 SVGAGI come from the germline V gene (reference sequence). CDR3 residues: CASSLGQGGDQPQHF. CDR3 in DNA: TGTGCCAGCAGTTTAGGACAGGGGGGCGATCAGCCCCAGCATTTT.

The table lists this clone with a few counts. The rearrangement joins TRBV6-6 to TRBJ1-2, with D perhaps TRBD1 (5 bases). The CDR3 runs 12 residues. V shed 6 bases and J shed 5 bases, with 10 bases lying between them. Germline V gene data show CDR1 as MNHNY and CDR2 as SVGAGI (reference sequence). CDR3 sequence (DNA): TGTGCCAGCAGACCGGGGGATTATGGCTACACCTTC. Translating it yields CASRPGDYGYTF.

The rearrangement uses TRBV18 and TRBJ1-1; tentatively, D is TRBD1 (5 bases). The V end lost 3 bases, the J end lost 0 bases, and 14 bases lay between the germline ends. Germline CDR1 KGHSH, CDR2 LQKENI. This CDR3 has 16 amino acids. The CDR3 DNA sequence: TGTGCCAGCTCACCGACCAGCGGGGCGGTGAACACTGAAGCTTTCTTT. Translating it yields CASSPTSGAVNTEAFF.